This TCR beta chain appears in the sequencing data of a study of tumor-infiltrating lymphocytes in primary liver carcinoma (dated by TCRdb to about 2017). Regarding the study in general: The five patients, three men and two women aged 30 to 69 years, had hepatocellular carcinoma (four) or combined HCC and intrahepatic cholangiocarcinoma (one). TCRbeta repertoire sequencing, expression microarrays and whole-exome sequencing were combined in the study across five regions of each liver tumor, with adjacent normal tissue and blood also included. The tumors of the five patients were staged as T1-T3 N0M0, with maximum diameters ranging from roughly 4 to 11 cm. Samples yielded roughly 3.5 to 7.13 million productive TCRbeta reads; read depth did not differ significantly between tissue types. A total of 35 or so specimens from 5 patients, comprising some 25 tumor regions, 5 adjacent noncancerous liver tissues and 5 peripheral blood samples, were covered by TCRbeta repertoire sequencing. High reproducibility was observed for the technical replicate repertoires, with mean shared-clone rates approximately 0.9 and correlation coefficients above 0.95. The 25 or so tumor region samples were profiled with Agilent mRNA microarrays so that TCRbeta repertoire diversity could be related to the local molecular phenotype.

Starting from about 500 ng total RNA, TCRbeta-specific cDNA was produced by reverse transcription with a constant-region primer and ProtoScript II reverse transcriptase. Construction of the TCRbeta libraries relied on three nested rounds of multiplex PCR, following a slightly modified ARM-PCR procedure. Multiplex TRBV1-TRBV30 forward primers and a Cbeta reverse primer were used in the first two PCR rounds, each of which was run for roughly 9 cycles. Sample barcodes and Illumina adapters were added in a final 25-cycle PCR with Deep VentR polymerase. Before sequencing, amplicons of 200-500 bp were purified from gel using a QIAquick gel extraction kit. The TCRbeta amplicons were sequenced with 250-bp paired-end reads on an Illumina HiSeq 2500. As for the authors' bioinformatics: Trimmomatic v0.33 was used to quality-trim the reads, and FLASH v1.2.11 was used to merge paired reads so that full CDR3 sequences could be recovered. MiGEC v1.2.1b assigned V, D and J germline segments to the rearranged TCRbeta sequences. Clonotype statistics, along with Shannon-Wiener diversity indices, were calculated using VDJtools v1.0.0. Except for diversity analysis, only each sample's 250 most abundant clonotypes were used in subsequent analyses to reduce sampling bias. TCRdb redid the processing of the public reads, applying fastp at Q25 and MiXCR, and retained in-frame beta chains. Each record represents a unique CDR3 protein, reported with the most common genes and DNA among its rows. The V and J calls and clone size come from TCRdb's table, not from the authors' own analysis. Recorded for this sample are 65,000 to 90,000 distinct CDR3 sequences; more than 65% of them occurred a single time. The top ten hold roughly 19% of the sample.

About this clonotype itself: What antigen it recognizes has not been identified. A much larger clone lies one base from this, so it may be a read error.

Total RNA and DNA were co-extracted from about 19-30 mg of bulk tissue with the AllPrep DNA/RNA mini kit, without cell sorting. Four to six patients with histopathologically diagnosed primary liver carcinoma underwent surgical resection in China between late 2015 and March 2016. Patients had chronic HBV infection and were treatment-naive at sampling. Each tumor was sampled at five spatially separated regions: the tumor centre plus the superior, inferior, left-lateral and right-lateral poles. Histology showed that every tumor sample contained more than 80% viable tumor cells. Fresh tumor and adjacent tissue pieces were bisected, with one half stored in RNAlater at -80 degrees C and the other half sent for histology. General study outcomes and caveats: Because sequencing covered only the TCR beta chain and unpaired alpha chains were not captured, true repertoire diversity is likely underestimated. A significantly larger repertoire fraction was made up by the top 250 clones in tumors than in blood (p = 0.039). Since the samples were bulk and unsorted, there was no way to compare CD4+ and CD8+ T cell repertoires. Only about 8-25% of top clones were found in all five regions of a tumor, suggesting spatial heterogeneity of tumor-infiltrating T cells. Only 4 or 5 patients were included in the study, and the authors note that the findings should be validated in a larger study. Consistent with antigen-driven expansion, pairs of tumor regions showed higher repertoire overlap (mean approximately 35%) than either tumor-adjacent pairs (about 17%) or tumor-blood pairs (about 15%).

The cysteine opens and the phenylalanine closes a CDR3 of 18 amino acids. Only the CDR3 part of the read is kept: 54 bases, read in frame from the first base. CDR1 and CDR2 were assigned from the germline V gene as MDHEN and SYDVKM. What was sequenced was liver tumor tissue from sampling region 1. This specimen's cell subset or site label, interpreted: tumor region T1, superior pole. This clonotype originated in a man aged 35-49 years with primary liver carcinoma and hepatitis B virus infection. Rearrangement joined TRBV28 to TRBJ1-2, with the D gene too uncertain to name. Here is the DNA: TGTGTCAGCAGTTCGACGACGGATGTGTTAGGGTCCTCCTATGGCTACACCTTC. This gives the protein CVSSSTTDVLGSSYGYTF.